The rows below give T cell receptor beta chains drawn from one sample of a study of blood T cell repertoires in COVID-19. The data were produced by immunoSEQ multiplex PCR, yet TCRdb's version contains in-frame clones alone and is incomplete. The data show under 200,000 clones, roughly 85% seen once. The sample consisted of peripheral blood. The receptors shown here come from a man between 40 and 49 years old with acute or convalescent COVID-19. The CDR3 runs from the conserved cysteine through the conserved F or W. The D gene is left open where the match is weak. Where a row states a size, it is once, few, many or the class of an expanded clone; other rows omit it.

d_call	cdr3_length	v_call	j_call	clone_size	cdr3_aa	cdr3_nt
TRBD1	15	TRBV6-4	TRBJ2-2	.	CASRSNRQGSGELFF	TGTGCCAGCCGCTCAAACCGACAGGGGTCCGGGGAGCTGTTTTTT
TRBD2	15	TRBV28	TRBJ2-3	.	CASSFLAGGSDTQYF	TGTGCCAGCAGTTTCTTAGCGGGGGGGAGCGATACGCAGTATTTT
.	15	TRBV3-1/TRBV3-2	TRBJ2-7	.	CASSQDAVGGNVKYF	TGTGCCAGCAGCCAAGACGCAGTAGGAGGGAACGTAAAGTACTTC
.	14	TRBV10-3	TRBJ2-3	.	CAISESTGTDTQYF	TGTGCCATCAGTGAGTCCACGGGCACAGATACGCAGTATTTT
TRBD2	17	TRBV7-2	TRBJ2-5	.	CASSARLAGAGGETQYF	TGTGCCAGCAGCGCAAGACTAGCGGGGGCCGGGGGAGAGACCCAGTACTTC
.	14	TRBV12-5	TRBJ2-7	.	CASGRLSSSYEQYF	TGTGCTAGTGGACGTCTTTCCAGCTCCTACGAGCAGTACTTC
.	13	TRBV5-1	TRBJ2-3	few	CASSRGGQDTQYF	TGCGCCAGCAGCCGAGGAGGTCAGGATACGCAGTATTTT
.	14	TRBV7-3	TRBJ2-3	few	CASSSGDFTDTQYF	TGTGCCAGCAGCTCCGGGGACTTCACAGATACGCAGTATTTT
TRBD1	16	TRBV3-1/TRBV3-2	TRBJ1-1	few	CASSQRYDRGNTEAFF	TGTGCCAGCAGCCAACGCTACGACAGGGGGAACACTGAAGCTTTCTTT
.	13	TRBV3-1/TRBV3-2	TRBJ1-2	few	CASSLERGNGYTF	TGTGCCAGCAGCCTAGAGCGGGGCAATGGCTACACCTTC
TRBD1	16	TRBV5-4	TRBJ1-2	.	CASSLGGTGAGDGYTF	TGTGCCAGCAGCTTGGGTGGGACAGGGGCCGGGGATGGCTACACCTTC
.	16	TRBV5-6	TRBJ1-5	.	CASSSGRGFSNQPQHF	TGTGCCAGCAGCTCCGGGCGGGGGTTTAGCAATCAGCCCCAGCATTTT
TRBD1	17	TRBV12-5	TRBJ2-5	.	CASDLPGTDVSGETQYF	TGTGCTAGTGACCTCCCGGGGACAGACGTCTCCGGAGAGACCCAGTACTTC
TRBD1	14	TRBV18	TRBJ1-5	.	CASSPGTGNQPQHF	TGTGCCAGCTCGCCCGGGACAGGAAATCAGCCCCAGCATTTT
TRBD1	14	TRBV9	TRBJ2-3	.	CASSPGGAPDTQYF	TGTGCCAGCAGCCCAGGGGGCGCCCCGGATACGCAGTATTTT
.	12	TRBV21-1	TRBJ2-3	.	CASSKYTDTQYF	TGTGCCAGCAGCAAGTACACAGATACGCAGTATTTT
TRBD2	15	TRBV7-8	TRBJ2-3	.	CASSPPGRGGDTQYF	TGTGCCAGCAGCCCCCCAGGGCGGGGGGGAGATACGCAGTATTTT
.	14	TRBV5-6	TRBJ1-5	.	CASSLGLSNQPQHF	TGTGCCAGCAGCTTGGGGCTCAGCAATCAGCCCCAGCATTTT
.	14	TRBV7-9	TRBJ2-7	.	CASSLGLPRDEQYF	TGTGCCAGCAGCTTAGGGCTTCCGCGGGACGAGCAGTACTTC
.	13	TRBV18	TRBJ1-1	.	CASFWSRGTEAFF	TGTGCCAGCTTCTGGAGCCGGGGCACTGAAGCTTTCTTT
TRBD1	16	TRBV27	TRBJ2-2	.	CASSLSTGGRTGELFF	TGTGCCAGCAGTTTATCGACAGGGGGAAGAACCGGGGAGCTGTTTTTT
.	14	TRBV25-1	TRBJ2-5	.	CASSPGTSAETQYF	TGTGCCAGCAGTCCCGGGACTTCGGCGGAGACCCAGTACTTC
TRBD1	13	TRBV7-3	TRBJ1-1	.	CASRRTGGTEAFF	TGTGCCAGCAGAAGGACAGGGGGCACTGAAGCTTTCTTT
.	13	TRBV28	TRBJ1-1	.	CASTFQANTEAFF	TGTGCCAGCACTTTCCAGGCGAACACTGAAGCTTTCTTT
.	15	TRBV2	TRBJ1-2	once	CASSERGWADYGYTF	TGTGCCAGCAGTGAAAGGGGGTGGGCAGACTATGGCTACACCTTC
.	13	TRBV6-6	TRBJ2-1	.	CASTHVTGQEQFF	TGTGCCAGCACCCATGTGACTGGCCAAGAGCAGTTCTTC
TRBD2	16	TRBV4-3	TRBJ2-3	.	CASSQEYLAGTDTQYF	TGCGCCAGCAGCCAAGAGTATCTAGCGGGGACAGATACGCAGTATTTT
.	19	TRBV7-9	TRBJ2-4	few	CASTSKIKGGLRTKNIQYF	TGTGCCAGCACCTCGAAGATTAAGGGGGGGCTTAGGACCAAAAACATTCAGTACTTC
TRBD1	16	TRBV6-5	TRBJ1-2	.	CASSYNRDRPNYGYTF	TGTGCCAGCAGTTATAACCGGGACAGGCCCAACTATGGCTACACCTTC
.	15	TRBV6-6	TRBJ1-5	.	CASSTAGGGAQPQHF	TGTGCCAGCAGCACTGCAGGTGGGGGCGCTCAGCCCCAGCATTTT
.	15	TRBV5-1	TRBJ2-2	.	CASSPEGGPTGELFF	TGCGCCAGCAGCCCTGAGGGGGGGCCCACCGGGGAGCTGTTTTTT
TRBD1	16	TRBV11-3	TRBJ2-1	.	CASSLRDRGARNEQFF	TGTGCCAGCAGCTTAAGGGACAGGGGTGCCAGGAATGAGCAGTTCTTC
TRBD1	14	TRBV15	TRBJ1-2	.	CATSRDRGLFGYTF	TGTGCCACCAGCAGAGATAGGGGGCTTTTCGGCTACACCTTC
TRBD1	16	TRBV7-9	TRBJ2-2	.	CASSLLDRVDTGELFF	TGTGCCAGCAGCCTGTTAGACAGGGTCGACACCGGGGAGCTGTTTTTT
.	18	TRBV23-1	TRBJ2-7	.	CASSQSRKTWTLTYEQYF	TGCGCCAGCAGTCAATCAAGGAAAACTTGGACACTTACCTACGAGCAGTACTTC
TRBD1	15	TRBV6-5	TRBJ1-2	.	CASSRSLGTVYGYTF	TGTGCCAGCAGTAGATCCCTCGGGACAGTCTATGGCTACACCTTC
.	13	TRBV12-3/TRBV12-4	TRBJ2-7	once	CASSSYRQDEQYF	TGTGCCAGCAGTTCCTATAGGCAGGACGAGCAGTACTTC
TRBD1	14	TRBV5-5	TRBJ2-1	.	CASSFRQGAIEQFF	TGTGCCAGCAGCTTTAGACAGGGGGCAATTGAGCAGTTCTTC
.	14	TRBV2	TRBJ1-3	.	CASSERFSGNTIYF	TGTGCCAGCAGTGAACGGTTCTCTGGAAACACCATATATTTT
TRBD1	14	TRBV5-1	TRBJ1-6	.	CASSLDRGNSPLHF	TGCGCCAGCAGCTTGGACAGGGGTAATTCACCCCTCCACTTT